This T cell receptor beta chain was profiled in a study of preoperative IRX-2 immunotherapy in early breast cancer. The treatment here: preoperative locoregional IRX-2 cytokine immunotherapy. Preoperative locoregional IRX-2 cytokine immunotherapy was tested in the phase Ib source study. CDR1 is WNHNN, CDR2 SYGVQD, per germline (reference sequence). V lost 6 bases and J lost 4, with 10 bases in between. CDR3 size: 13 residues. Produced via immunoSEQ multiplex PCR; TCRdb's table is partial and in-frame only. This table has approximately 24,000 clones, around 87% appearing once. This clonotype was sampled from a human donor with breast cancer. This chain uses TRBV10-1 with TRBJ2-1, with D unresolved. The source was tumor tissue, collected after IRX-2 immunotherapy. The CDR3 reads CASSPTAYNEQFF. The CDR3 DNA follows: TGCGCCAGCAGCCCCACGGCGTACAATGAGCAGTTCTTC.